These T cell receptor beta chains were read from a single sample in a study of early T cells in non-severe SARS-CoV-2 infection. MiXCR, applied by TCRdb to the 5' RACE reads, yields one record per CDR3 protein. The data hold tens of thousands of distinct CDR3 sequences, with 4.5% to 5.5% observed a single time. Source material: whole blood. Receptors originate from an adult who was a healthcare worker with PCR-confirmed SARS-CoV-2 infection or an uninfected control (not recorded which). The CDR3 runs from the conserved cysteine through the conserved F or W. Each record gives: D gene, V gene, clone size, J gene, CDR3 protein, CDR3 DNA. D genes are given only for firm matches. Expanded clones are given a class, and other clones once, few, many or no size at all.

.	TRBV14	few	TRBJ1-4	CASSPRWPNEKLFF	TGTGCCAGCAGCCCCCGTTGGCCGAATGAAAAACTGTTTTTT
.	TRBV4-1	.	TRBJ2-2	CASSPTGGGELFF	TGCGCCAGCAGCCCAACCGGAGGGGGGGAGCTGTTTTTT
.	TRBV13	many	TRBJ2-5	CASSLRKLGSLTQYF	TGTGCCAGCAGCTTACGGAAGTTAGGATCGTTGACCCAGTACTTC
.	TRBV29-1	many	TRBJ2-5	CSAAGAAQETQYF	TGCAGCGCTGCCGGAGCGGCGCAAGAGACCCAGTACTTC
.	TRBV5-1	.	TRBJ2-1	CASSLAPGTYNEQFF	TGCGCCAGCAGCTTGGCTCCCGGGACCTACAATGAGCAGTTCTTC
.	TRBV5-6	few	TRBJ2-1	CASSLAGPFMDNEQFF	TGTGCCAGCAGCTTGGCCGGTCCGTTCATGGACAATGAGCAGTTCTTC
.	TRBV19	few	TRBJ2-3	CASSIRTESTDTQYF	TGTGCCAGTAGTATCCGGACAGAGAGCACAGATACGCAGTATTTT
TRBD1	TRBV10-3	many	TRBJ2-1	CAISDSRDRAGEQFF	TGTGCCATCAGTGATTCCCGGGACAGGGCAGGTGAGCAGTTCTTC
TRBD2	TRBV6-6	many	TRBJ2-3	CASSYYGTSGADTQYF	TGTGCCAGCAGTTACTATGGGACTAGTGGGGCAGATACGCAGTATTTT
.	TRBV7-6	many	TRBJ2-5	CASSFGPGDGTQYF	TGTGCCAGCAGCTTTGGACCGGGAGATGGGACCCAGTACTTC
.	TRBV18	.	TRBJ1-1	CASSPQNTEAFF	TGTGCCAGCTCACCACAGAACACTGAAGCTTTCTTT
TRBD2	TRBV5-1	few	TRBJ2-7	CASSSGLAGAYEQYF	TGCGCCAGCAGCTCGGGACTAGCGGGAGCCTACGAGCAGTACTTC
.	TRBV28	few	TRBJ1-1	CASSLGDGEAFF	TGTGCCAGCAGTTTAGGGGATGGTGAAGCTTTCTTT
.	TRBV5-1	medium-sized	TRBJ2-3	CASSLAARDSTDTQYF	TGCGCCAGCAGCTTGGCGGCGCGGGACAGCACAGATACGCAGTATTTT
.	TRBV20-1	many	TRBJ2-7	CSASNGYEQYF	TGCAGTGCTAGTAACGGGTACGAGCAGTACTTC
.	TRBV3-1	.	TRBJ2-1	CASSLRGVYNEQFF	TGTGCCAGCAGCCTTCGCGGGGTTTACAATGAGCAGTTCTTC
TRBD2	TRBV7-2	medium-sized	TRBJ2-3	CASSIGTSGRGTQYF	TGTGCCAGCAGCATCGGGACTAGCGGGAGAGGTACGCAGTATTTT
.	TRBV24-1	many	TRBJ1-2	CATSDTVTSTNGYTF	TGTGCCACCAGTGATACGGTAACAAGTACTAATGGCTACACCTTC
.	TRBV7-2	few	TRBJ2-1	CASSFQAHGNYNEQFF	TGTGCCAGCAGCTTCCAGGCGCACGGGAACTACAATGAGCAGTTCTTC
.	TRBV5-1	many	TRBJ2-1	CASSLDGGSSYNEQFF	TGCGCCAGCAGCTTGGATGGGGGGAGCTCCTACAATGAGCAGTTCTTC
.	TRBV24-1	few	TRBJ2-7	CATSDSPPGGPEQYF	TGTGCCACCAGTGATTCACCACCTGGGGGCCCCGAGCAGTACTTC
.	TRBV30	many	TRBJ2-7	CAWSSRDYEQYF	TGTGCCTGGAGTAGCCGCGACTACGAGCAGTACTTC
TRBD2	TRBV29-1	many	TRBJ2-3	CSVELRGTDTQYF	TGCAGCGTTGAATTGCGGGGGACAGATACGCAGTATTTT
.	TRBV11-2	.	TRBJ2-5	CASSGLDSETQYF	TGTGCCAGCAGTGGGCTAGATTCAGAGACCCAGTACTTC
.	TRBV10-3	many	TRBJ1-2	CAISTTGNYGYTF	TGTGCCATCAGCACAACGGGGAACTATGGCTACACCTTC
TRBD2	TRBV7-8	many	TRBJ2-3	CASSRTSGTSYTQYF	TGTGCCAGCAGTCGAACTAGCGGGACCTCATATACGCAGTATTTT
TRBD1	TRBV10-3	many	TRBJ1-5	CAADRGPLANQPQHF	TGTGCCGCTGACAGGGGTCCTTTAGCAAATCAGCCCCAGCATTTT
.	TRBV19	.	TRBJ2-5	CASSSEWFQYF	TGTGCCAGTAGTAGCGAGTGGTTCCAGTACTTC
TRBD2	TRBV11-2	many	TRBJ2-4	CASSLVGTIGIQYF	TGTGCCAGCAGCTTAGTAGGGACTATCGGCATTCAGTACTTC
.	TRBV4-1	many	TRBJ1-1	CASSQDKMNTEAFF	TGCGCCAGCAGCCAAGACAAGATGAACACTGAAGCTTTCTTT
TRBD1	TRBV28	many	TRBJ1-5	CASSEQGAMGQPQHF	TGTGCCAGCAGTGAACAGGGGGCGATGGGTCAGCCCCAGCATTTT
.	TRBV12-3/TRBV12-4	few	TRBJ2-1	CASSWGGSSYNEQFF	TGTGCCAGCAGTTGGGGGGGCAGCTCCTACAATGAGCAGTTCTTC
.	TRBV10-3	many	TRBJ2-1	CAIRSGEGEQFF	TGTGCCATCAGATCGGGGGAAGGTGAGCAGTTCTTC
TRBD2	TRBV20-1	many	TRBJ2-1	CSAVSGGAGNEQFF	TGCAGTGCCGTTAGCGGGGGGGCTGGGAATGAGCAGTTCTTC
.	TRBV3-1	many	TRBJ2-3	CASFGGPGDTQYF	TGTGCCAGCTTCGGGGGGCCCGGGGATACGCAGTATTTT
.	TRBV18	many	TRBJ1-5	CASSKRGDNSNQPQHF	TGTGCCAGCTCCAAAAGGGGTGATAATAGCAATCAGCCCCAGCATTTT
.	TRBV7-9	many	TRBJ2-2	CASSLAPASPFFGGELFF	TGTGCCAGCAGCTTAGCCCCCGCTAGCCCTTTCTTTGGCGGGGAGCTGTTTTTT
.	TRBV12-3/TRBV12-4	few	TRBJ2-3	CASSPGDVNAQYF	TGTGCCAGCAGCCCGGGCGACGTGAACGCGCAGTATTTT
.	TRBV11-3	many	TRBJ1-2	CASSSQGPYGYTF	TGTGCCAGCAGCTCACAGGGACCATATGGCTACACCTTC
TRBD2	TRBV6-6	many	TRBJ2-1	CASTSATYNEQFF	TGTGCCTCCACTAGCGCGACCTACAATGAGCAGTTCTTC
.	TRBV27	many	TRBJ1-5	CASSPYGNQPQHF	TGTGCCAGCAGTCCTTATGGCAATCAGCCCCAGCATTTT
TRBD2	TRBV29-1	.	TRBJ2-2	CSAGLAIAGELFF	TGCAGCGCGGGACTAGCGATCGCCGGGGAGCTGTTTTTT
.	TRBV20-1	many	TRBJ1-1	CSATPRGRNTEAFF	TGCAGTGCTACCCCGAGGGGCAGGAACACTGAAGCTTTCTTT
.	TRBV15	many	TRBJ2-3	CATSRLTDTQYF	TGTGCCACCAGCAGACTCACAGATACGCAGTATTTT
.	TRBV6-5	many	TRBJ2-3	CASSYFRQAYLRGTDTQYF	TGTGCCAGCAGTTACTTTAGACAGGCCTACCTGAGGGGCACAGATACGCAGTATTTT
.	TRBV5-4	.	TRBJ1-1	CASSPRSVDMNTEAFF	TGTGCCAGCAGTCCGCGGTCAGTAGACATGAACACTGAAGCTTTCTTT
.	TRBV12-5	many	TRBJ1-5	CASGGGPAQPQHF	TGTGCTAGTGGTGGGGGCCCGGCGCAGCCCCAGCATTTT
TRBD1	TRBV10-3	many	TRBJ1-1	CAISESPDRGMNTEAFF	TGTGCCATCAGTGAGTCTCCGGACAGGGGGATGAACACTGAAGCTTTCTTT
.	TRBV6-1	many	TRBJ2-7	CASGLVEGPHYEQYF	TGTGCCAGCGGACTCGTGGAGGGACCCCACTACGAGCAGTACTTC
.	TRBV11-2	.	TRBJ2-7	CASSLIPGARDEQYF	TGTGCCAGCAGCTTAATACCTGGGGCCAGGGACGAGCAGTACTTC
.	TRBV12-3/TRBV12-4	many	TRBJ2-3	CASSLGDMRDFTDTQYF	TGTGCCAGCAGTTTGGGGGATATGAGAGACTTCACAGATACGCAGTATTTT
.	TRBV13	many	TRBJ2-1	CASSLSGPGNEQFF	TGTGCCAGCAGCTTATCCGGGCCTGGCAATGAGCAGTTCTTC
TRBD2	TRBV3-1	many	TRBJ2-1	CASSPPSLAGIFNEQFF	TGTGCCAGCAGCCCGCCCTCACTAGCGGGGATTTTCAATGAGCAGTTCTTC
.	TRBV2	many	TRBJ2-7	CASIADSNSYEQYF	TGTGCCAGCATTGCCGACTCGAACTCCTACGAGCAGTACTTC
.	TRBV11-2	few	TRBJ2-1	CASSFTSRVASRNEQFF	TGTGCCAGCAGCTTCACCTCCCGGGTTGCTTCCCGCAATGAGCAGTTCTTC
TRBD1	TRBV5-4	many	TRBJ1-4	CASSRGQTNEKLFF	TGTGCCAGCAGCCGGGGACAGACTAATGAAAAACTGTTTTTT
.	TRBV14	many	TRBJ2-7	CASSHVTYEQYF	TGTGCCAGCAGCCATGTAACCTACGAGCAGTACTTC